A selection of T cell receptor beta chains follows, all from one sample in a study of molecular identifiers for immune sequencing clone quantification. One entry per CDR3 protein results from TCRdb running MiXCR on the PCR reads. The sample lists under 600,000 distinct CDR3 sequences, around 23% occurring once. Sequencing used naive CD8+ T cells from blood, with Jurkat cell RNA spiked in. The receptors were gathered from a human donor in good health. Some libraries in this study had Jurkat cell RNA spiked in. CDR3s include the opening cysteine and the closing phenylalanine or tryptophan. Clone sizes are given selectively: once, few, many, or a class where the clone is expanded.

>few|TRBJ1-3|TRBV2
CASSDNTGSLRNTIYF
>-|TRBJ2-1|TRBV20-1
CSARWGTSGRSNEQFF
>many|TRBJ2-3|TRBV27
CASSSGLAGTTDTQYF
>-|TRBJ1-6|TRBV4-1
CASSQDKGRDSPLHF
>many|TRBJ2-6|TRBV7-9
CASSLALGFSGANVLTF
>few|TRBJ2-7|TRBV5-1
CASKFRAQGSYEQYF
>-|TRBJ2-1|TRBV19
CASSIALKGVNEQFF
>few|TRBJ2-4|TRBV2
CASSEAGAIAKNIQYF
>few|TRBJ2-7|TRBV7-9
CASSSLAGWGNDHEQYF
>-|TRBJ1-5|TRBV19
CASSVWGEGNQPQHF
>many|TRBJ1-5|TRBV28
CASSLRGLGNQPQHF
>-|TRBJ2-3|TRBV9
CASAVGDTTDTQYF
>few|TRBJ2-3|TRBV19
CASTPGTTDTQYF
>-|TRBJ2-7|TRBV5-3
CANRLPGVGEQYF
>-|TRBJ2-7|TRBV28
CASSPRRFRYEQYF
>-|TRBJ1-4|TRBV7-6
CASKVNAANEKLFF
>-|TRBJ1-3|TRBV2
CASVVANSGNAIYF
>few|TRBJ2-7|TRBV6-2/TRBV6-3
CASSYGERIYEQYF
>-|TRBJ2-3|TRBV4-3
CASSQSPAAGVPDTQYF
>-|TRBJ1-2|TRBV4-3
CASSQDMFGGSGYGYTF
>-|TRBJ1-4|TRBV7-9
CASGVSLEKLFF
>few|TRBJ2-5|TRBV12-3/TRBV12-4
CASTLGGVGETQYF
>many|TRBJ1-1|TRBV7-9
CASSSTGGEAFF
>-|TRBJ1-5|TRBV28
CASSPTGGQPQHF
>-|TRBJ1-1|TRBV6-1
CASSEGQGRTSAEAFF
>few|TRBJ2-2|TRBV6-1
CASSEANTGELFF
>-|TRBJ2-3|TRBV27
CASSIPPGRGTDTQYF
>-|TRBJ2-6|TRBV27
CASGLLGGNGANVLTF
>many|TRBJ2-3|TRBV29-1
CSVPRLAGSQDTQYF
>many|TRBJ2-3|TRBV7-2
CASSLGQAGGGVTDTQYF
>few|TRBJ1-1|TRBV5-6
CASSLVWGGANPEAFF
>-|TRBJ2-7|TRBV5-1
CASSEIDTVDYEQYF